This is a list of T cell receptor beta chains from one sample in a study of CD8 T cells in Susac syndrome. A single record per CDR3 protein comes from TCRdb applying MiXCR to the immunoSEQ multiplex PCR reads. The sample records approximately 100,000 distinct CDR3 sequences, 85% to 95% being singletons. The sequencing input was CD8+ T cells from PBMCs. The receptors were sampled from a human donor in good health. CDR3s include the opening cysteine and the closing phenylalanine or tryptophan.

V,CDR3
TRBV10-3,CAISEGNQPQHF
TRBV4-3,CASSQFFSTGVENTIYF
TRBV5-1,CASSLGSGTEAFF
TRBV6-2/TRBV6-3,CASRRQAFEQYF
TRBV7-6,CASSSSTRSGANVLTF
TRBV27,CASSLPGQYNEQFF
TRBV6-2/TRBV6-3,CASSRPRGGQPQHF
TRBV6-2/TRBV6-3,CATRYGDTQYF
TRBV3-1,CASSGFYNEQFF
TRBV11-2,CASSLEVSGYTF
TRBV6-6,CASSYERTPQPYEQYF
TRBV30,CASIMAGTEAFF
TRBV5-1,CASRRGTGGETQYF
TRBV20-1,CSARDPRRNEQFF
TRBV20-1,CSARGLASRYNEQFF
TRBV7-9,CASSLTGPDTQYF
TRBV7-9,CASRVRGEATEAFF
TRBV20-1,CSARQGEKLFF
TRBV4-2,CASSQGGTMNTEAFF
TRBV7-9,CASSSGTYETQYF